What follows is one T cell receptor (beta chain) and its context. Per the study methods: Counts of nucleated cells, estimated from reference gene primer amplification, were obtained. Produced via immunoSEQ multiplex PCR; TCRdb's table is partial and in-frame only. V, J and clone size reflect that table, while D and trimming were determined from the DNA. The table has about 200,000 clones, 84% seen once. Ages ranged from about 18 to 89 years, with residence in 20 to 30 US areas. The sample comes from a study of blood T cell repertoires in COVID-19. Trimming cost V 0 bases and J 2 bases, with 4 bases left between them. This CDR3 spans 13 amino acids. Germline-derived CDR1 and CDR2 are SGHTA and FQGNSA.

The sample taken for sequencing was PBMCs or T cells enriched from blood (not recorded which). The chain recombines TRBV7-2 with TRBJ1-2; D is unclear. The receptor comes from a young woman who had been exposed to COVID-19. CDR3 sequence: CASSLAVNYGYTF. CDR3 DNA sequence: TGTGCCAGCAGCTTAGCCGTAAACTATGGCTACACCTTC. The whole variable domain, remainder taken from reference TRBV7-2 and TRBJ1-2, is GAGVSQSPSNKVTEKGKDVELRCDPISGHTALYWYRQSLGQGLEFLIYFQGNSAPDKSGLPSDRFSAERTGGSVSTLTIQRTQQEDSAVYLCASSLAVNYGYTFGSGTRLTVV.